These 23 T cell receptor beta chains were all obtained from the same sample, sequenced in a study of CD8 T cells in Susac syndrome. The authors reverse transcribed roughly 0.45 to 1 ug RNA with random hexamers. TCRdb fed the immunoSEQ multiplex PCR reads into MiXCR, producing one record per CDR3 protein. The sample carries under 300,000 distinct CDR3 sequences, 90% to 96% recorded once. Input material: CD4+ T cells from PBMCs. All receptors come from a human donor with Susac syndrome.

The chain links TRBV18 to TRBJ1-1; D gene unclear. The CDR3 is 15 residues long. Trimming removed 0 bases from V and 5 bases from J, with 13 bases in between. CDR1 and CDR2 (germline): KGHSH, LQKENI. The CDR3 reads CASSPPPGYETEAFF. CDR3 coding DNA: TGTGCCAGCTCACCACCCCCGGGATATGAGACTGAAGCTTTCTTT.

V gene TRBV18 combines with J gene TRBJ2-2; no definite D call. This CDR3 has 15 residues. The germline V gene encodes CDR1 KGHSH and CDR2 LQKENI. V lost 1 base, J lost 2 bases, and 8 bases lay in between. The DNA for the CDR3 is TGTGCCAGCTCACCACAGGAGAAAAACACCGGGGAGCTGTTTTTT. Protein product: CASSPQEKNTGELFF.

The chain links TRBV29-1 to TRBJ2-3, with 7 bases that match TRBD1. The germline CDR1 and CDR2 sequences are SQVTM and ANQGSEA. The CDR3 covers 17 residues. The CDR3 sequence is CSAHLAGVGQGTDTQYF. The CDR3 DNA reads as TGCAGTGCCCACCTCGCAGGGGTCGGACAGGGCACAGATACGCAGTATTTT.

This clonotype is a singleton in its sample. V usage is TRBV28 and J usage is TRBJ1-4, with TRBD1 matching over 7 bases. There are 12 residues in the CDR3. Germline values: CDR1 MDHEN, CDR2 SYDVKM. V lost 11 bases and J lost 7; bases outside the gene matches: 7. In DNA, the CDR3 is TGTGCCCCCCGGGACAGATTTGAAAAACTGTTTTTT. Translating it yields CAPRDRFEKLFF.

The CDR3, as DNA: TGTGCCAGCAGCCGGGACGGCCAAGAGACCCAGTACTTC. Amino acids: CASSRDGQETQYF. The chain is built from TRBV7-3 and TRBJ2-5, with D perhaps given as TRBD1 or TRBD2 (5 bases each). With 5 bases removed from V and 1 base from J, the gap between germline ends came to 8 bases. This CDR3 is built from 13 residues. Germline CDR1 and CDR2: SGHTA and FQGTGA.

The chain carries TRBV20-1 and TRBJ2-5; 10 nucleotides agree with TRBD2. Germline V CDR1 and CDR2: DFQATT, SNEGSKA (reference sequence). The CDR3 contains 14 residues. J gave up 4 bases and V 5 bases, and 7 bases lay outside the gene matches. The CDR3 sequence: CSAPSGSTRETQYF. In nucleotides, the CDR3 is TGCAGTGCTCCTAGCGGGAGCACCAGAGAGACCCAGTACTTC.

The gene calls are TRBV20-1 and TRBJ1-1; D remains unclear. The CDR3 runs 15 residues. The germline CDR1 and CDR2 sequences are DFQATT and SNEGSKA (reference sequence). The ends were cut back, 0 bases at V and 4 bases at J, with 15 bases in the middle. The CDR3 DNA reads TGCAGTGCTAGAGATGAGGGAGGGTCAGGCACTGAAGCTTTCTTT. Its protein product is CSARDEGGSGTEAFF.

The rearrangement joins TRBV29-1 to TRBJ1-5, with D unclear. Per the germline V gene, CDR1 is SQVTM and CDR2 is ANQGSEA. The CDR3 totals 12 residues. Trimming removed 4 bases from V and 4 bases from J, with 8 bases in between. The DNA of the CDR3 is TGCAGCGTTGGGATGAGGAATCAGCCCCAGCATTTT. Its translation: CSVGMRNQPQHF.

This clonotype was recorded only once. This chain joins TRBV3-1 and TRBJ1-2; the D gene is possibly TRBD1 (6 bases). V lost 4 bases, J lost 0 bases, and 9 bases lay in between. From germline, CDR1 is LGHDT and CDR2 YNNKEL (reference sequence). The CDR3 has 14 amino acids. CDR3 bases: TGTGCCAGCAGCCGGACAGATCCTAACTATGGCTACACCTTC. Translated: CASSRTDPNYGYTF.

This clonotype was counted once. The chain recombines TRBV28 with TRBJ2-1; D call uncertain. Trimming took off 5 bases at V and 9 bases at J, with 11 bases between the two ends. Germline V gives CDR1 MDHEN, CDR2 SYDVKM. The CDR3 sequence is 12 residues long. CDR3 in DNA: TGTGCCAGCAGTCTCATAACCGGTGAGCAGTTCTTC. Translated, it gives CASSLITGEQFF.

The rearrangement links TRBV23-1 to TRBJ2-4; D not certain. TRBV23-1 is identified as an open reading frame with a role that is uncertain. This CDR3 has 16 residues. Trimming took 0 bases from V and 1 from J, leaving 10 bases between them. The CDR3: CASSQSPELAKNIQYF. CDR3 DNA sequence: TGCGCCAGCAGTCAATCGCCCGAGCTGGCCAAAAACATTCAGTACTTC.

The chain carries TRBV30 and TRBJ2-5, with TRBD2 matching 12 bases. V lost 2 bases and J lost 6; bases outside the gene matches: 10. Germline V gene data show CDR1 as GTSNPN and CDR2 as SVGIG (reference sequence). CDR3 length equals 16 residues. The CDR3 spells CAWSRSLAGGVKTQYF. CDR3 DNA: TGTGCCTGGAGTCGTTCACTAGCGGGAGGTGTAAAGACCCAGTACTTC.

V and J are TRBV3-1 and TRBJ2-1, with no clear D. Trimming took 3 bases from V and 4 from J, leaving 4 bases between them. The CDR3 is 12 residues long. Germline loops: CDR1 LGHDT, CDR2 YNNKEL (reference sequence). The CDR3 protein is CASSQTYNEQFF. The DNA of the CDR3 is TGTGCCAGCAGCCAGACTTACAATGAGCAGTTCTTC.

The chain combines TRBV7-3 with TRBJ2-7, with D tentatively TRBD1 (5 bases). There are 15 residues in the CDR3. Trimming stripped 0 bases from V and 2 bases from J, with 11 bases between. Germline CDR1 is SGHTA and CDR2 is FQGTGA. The CDR3 DNA reads TGTGCCAGCAGCTTAACCGGCGACAGCGCCTACGAGCAGTACTTC. Residues: CASSLTGDSAYEQYF.

The rearrangement links TRBV30 to TRBJ2-5, with TRBD2 matching 9 bases. The V gene end was trimmed by 0 bases and the J gene end by 3 bases; junction bases not matched to a gene: 8. CDR1 is GTSNPN, CDR2 SVGIG, per germline (reference sequence). The CDR3 totals 16 residues. The CDR3 loop is CAWSVPGREGEETQYF. Here the CDR3 DNA reads TGTGCCTGGAGTGTACCGGGGCGGGAGGGCGAAGAGACCCAGTACTTC. Full variable domain (remainder filled in from reference TRBV30 and TRBJ2-5): SQTIHQWPATLVQPVGSPLSLECTVEGTSNPNLYWYRQAAGRGLQLLFYSVGIGQISSEVPQNLSASRPQDRQFILSSKKLLLSDSGFYLCAWSVPGREGEETQYFGPGTRLLVL.

This sequence joins TRBV20-1 and TRBJ2-1, with 9 positions matching TRBD2. The germline gives CDR1 DFQATT, CDR2 SNEGSKA (reference sequence). The CDR3 runs 13 residues. V was clipped by 2 bases and J by 16 bases; unmatched bases: 12. Here the CDR3 DNA reads TGCAGTGCTAGACCAGCGGGAGGTGGTAGGCCATTCTTC. It specifies CSARPAGGGRPFF.

The rearrangement joins TRBV6-6 to TRBJ2-7, with 10 bases lining up with TRBD2. V trimming: 6 bases; J trimming: 4 bases; junction bases outside the gene matches: 12. This CDR3 contains 16 residues. In germline, CDR1 is MNHNY, CDR2 SVGAGI (reference sequence). For the CDR3, the DNA is TGTGCCAGCAGACGGGGAGCGGGAGGGCCCTCTTACGAGCAGTACTTC. Translation: CASRRGAGGPSYEQYF.

CDR3 amino acids: CSVGQGPQETQYF. As DNA, the CDR3 is TGCAGCGTCGGACAGGGGCCACAAGAGACCCAGTACTTC. This chain connects TRBV29-1 to TRBJ2-5, with 9 nucleotides matching TRBD1. Unmatched junction bases numbered 4, after V lost 6 bases and J lost 2 bases. Germline V lookup: CDR1 SQVTM, CDR2 ANQGSEA. The CDR3 loop spans 13 amino acids.

V and J are TRBV29-1 and TRBJ1-3, with a possible D match to TRBD1 (5 bases). Germline lookup yields CDR1 SQVTM and CDR2 ANQGSEA. This CDR3 spans 13 amino acids. V lost 6 bases and J 3 bases, leaving 12 bases between the germline ends. The CDR3 nucleotides are TGCAGCGTCAAGTCGAGGGGTGGAAACACCATATATTTT. Translating gives CSVKSRGGNTIYF. The full variable domain, with the rest looked up from reference TRBV29-1 and TRBJ1-3, is SAVISQKPSRDICQRGTSLTIQCQVDSQVTMMFWYRQQPGQSLTLIATANQGSEATYESGFVIDKFPISRPNLTFSTLTVSNMSPEDSSIYLCSVKSRGGNTIYFGEGSWLTVV.

This chain connects TRBV5-4 to TRBJ2-7; 7 positions agree with TRBD1. CDR3 length: 15 residues. With V trimmed by 4 bases and J by 6 bases, 13 bases remained unmatched. Germline V lookup: CDR1 SGHNT, CDR2 YYREEE (reference sequence). CDR3 protein: CASSNQGTGAGEQYF. The CDR3, as DNA: TGTGCCAGCAGCAATCAAGGCACAGGGGCGGGCGAGCAGTACTTC.

The rearrangement links TRBV3-1 to TRBJ1-2; no reliable D call. The germline V gene encodes CDR1 LGHDT and CDR2 YNNKEL (reference sequence). V was shortened by 1 base and J by 7 bases, with 13 bases between the two germline ends. The CDR3 loop spans 14 amino acids. In nucleotides, the CDR3 is TGTGCCAGCAGCCAAGTGACAAAGGAGGGTGGCTACACCTTC. Encoded protein: CASSQVTKEGGYTF.

This clonotype appeared once. The rearrangement links TRBV6-6 to TRBJ1-5; TRBD1 agrees at 8 bases. The CDR3 covers 15 residues. The J segment lost 7 bases and the V segment lost 2 bases, leaving 7 bases of the junction unmatched. Germline CDR1 reads MNHNY; CDR2 reads SVGAGI (reference sequence). The CDR3 sequence: CASSYGDRGGQPQHF. CDR3 DNA: TGTGCCAGCAGTTACGGAGACAGGGGAGGACAGCCCCAGCATTTT.

CDR3 in amino acids: CAISFRGQGQGGNQPQHF. Written as DNA, the CDR3 is TGTGCCATCAGTTTCCGGGGACAGGGGCAGGGAGGCAATCAGCCCCAGCATTTT. The chain couples TRBV10-3 to TRBJ1-5; 10 nucleotides line up with TRBD1. Germline CDR1 is ENHRY and CDR2 is SYGVKD. The CDR3 length is 18 residues. After removal of 5 bases from V and 2 bases from J, the junction contained 12 bases not matched to a gene.